This T cell receptor (beta chain) appears in the sequencing data of a study of T cell responses to AZD1222 COVID-19 vaccine. The protocol was immunoSEQ multiplex PCR, while the TCRdb copy is restricted to in-frame clones and leaves out a portion. The sample carries 180,000 or so clones, just under 95% recorded once. Germline CDR1 is LGHNA and CDR2 is YSLEER. V was pared by 0 bases and J by 4 bases, with 9 bases between. CDR3 length equals 14 residues. Regarding this clone: What it binds is not known.

Whole-study results and caveats: White British donors predominated, females outnumbered males, and clonal diversity was possibly underestimated. Without day 14 samples, only post-peak T cell repertoires were studied.

This specimen consisted of peripheral blood, obtained 28 days after the second dose of the MenACWY control vaccine. This sequence originates from an adult who received the MenACWY meningococcal vaccine as a control. The V and J genes are TRBV4-3 and TRBJ1-1; possible D gene TRBD1, 5 bases. DNA for the CDR3: TGCGCCAGCAGCCAAGAGGCTAGGGGCACTGAAGCTTTCTTT. As protein: CASSQEARGTEAFF.